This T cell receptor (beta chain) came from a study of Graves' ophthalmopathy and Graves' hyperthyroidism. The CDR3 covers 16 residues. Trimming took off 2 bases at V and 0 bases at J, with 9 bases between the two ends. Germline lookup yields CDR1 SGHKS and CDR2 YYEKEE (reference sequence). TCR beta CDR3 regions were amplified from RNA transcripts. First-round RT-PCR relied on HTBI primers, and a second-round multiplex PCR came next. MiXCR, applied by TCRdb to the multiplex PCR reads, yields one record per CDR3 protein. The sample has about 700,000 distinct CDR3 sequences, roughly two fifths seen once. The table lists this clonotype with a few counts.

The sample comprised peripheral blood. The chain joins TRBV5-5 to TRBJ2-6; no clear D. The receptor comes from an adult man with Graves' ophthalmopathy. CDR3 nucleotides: TGTGCCAGCAGCTTCCTTGGGATCTCTGGGGCCAACGTCCTGACTTTC. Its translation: CASSFLGISGANVLTF.